This entry concerns a single TCR beta chain. Per the authors' pipeline: Estimates of nucleated cell counts were drawn from the amplification of reference gene primers. Repertoires were generated with immunoSEQ multiplex PCR, while TCRdb's copy carries only in-frame clones and drops some. V, J and clone size reflect that table, while D and trimming were determined from the DNA. The table includes approximately 450,000 clones, about 89% detected once. This sample is drawn from a study of blood T cell repertoires in COVID-19. The overall study: Both acute and convalescent COVID-19 samples were obtained from the United States, Italy and Spain. From T cells, B-cell-depleted T cells, or PBMCs came the material, which was cDNA or gDNA.

The sample consisted of peripheral blood. This receptor was taken from a woman under 40 with acute or convalescent COVID-19.

The CDR3 DNA reads as TGTGCCAGCAGCTTGGAAGTGCTAGCGGGGGTGAACACCGGGGAGCTGTTTTTT. The encoded protein is CASSLEVLAGVNTGELFF. The genes are TRBV5-6 and TRBJ2-2, with TRBD2 identical over 10 bases. The CDR3 contains 18 residues. Germline lookup yields CDR1 SGHDT and CDR2 YYEEEE. V lost 0 bases, J lost 1 base, and 6 bases stayed unmatched.